Detailed here is one TCR beta chain. Its antigen remains unidentified. V was trimmed by 7 bases and J by 1 base, leaving 13 bases between them. Looked up from germline, CDR1 is MNHEY and CDR2 is SVGAGI. The CDR3 sequence is 14 residues long. These data belong to a study of cytomegalovirus exposure and HLA in healthy donors. Overall study results and limits: A prior analysis recorded that most TCR beta V segments were productive about 87% or about 30% of the time.

PCR involved 60 Vbeta and 13 Jbeta primers. Profiled with immunoSEQ multiplex PCR; TCRdb holds only in-frame clones, not every one. The sample has around 120,000 clones; about 80% are singletons. Donors counted as nominally healthy when sampled, yet unrecorded immune exposures were likely. The specimen was PBMCs. The rearrangement joins TRBV6-5 to TRBJ2-5; perhaps TRBD1 as D (6 bases). The TCR comes from a boy younger than 10 in good health and CMV-seronegative. CDR3 nucleotides: TGTGCCAGCACCACCACAGGGAGCCAAGAGACCCAGTACTTC. Translating it yields CASTTTGSQETQYF.